Listed below are T cell receptor beta chains from one sample, sequenced in a study of T cells in Graves' hyperthyroidism and ophthalmopathy. From the multiplex PCR reads, TCRdb called clonotypes with MiXCR, one entry per CDR3 protein. This table holds some 620,000 distinct CDR3 sequences, about 17% found once. The sample taken for sequencing was blood. Every receptor here comes from a woman aged 25 to 39 with Graves' hyperthyroidism. CDR3s include the opening cysteine and the closing phenylalanine or tryptophan. The order of the fields is V gene, J gene, D gene, clone size, CDR3 DNA, CDR3 protein. The D gene is left open where the match is weak. Clone size appears in some rows only: once, few, many, or a class for an expanded clone.

v_call: TRBV3-1; j_call: TRBJ1-2; d_call: -; clone_size: many; cdr3_nt: TGTGCCAGCAGCCAAGATGATCCCTATGGCTACACCTTC; cdr3_aa: CASSQDDPYGYTF
v_call: TRBV13; j_call: TRBJ2-5; d_call: TRBD1; clone_size: -; cdr3_nt: TGTGCCAGCAGCGAGGACAGGCAAGAGACCCAGTACTTC; cdr3_aa: CASSEDRQETQYF
v_call: TRBV5-1; j_call: TRBJ2-7; d_call: -; clone_size: few; cdr3_nt: TGCGCCAGCAGCTTGGCAGGGATTGGGGAGCAGTACTTC; cdr3_aa: CASSLAGIGEQYF
v_call: TRBV10-2; j_call: TRBJ1-4; d_call: -; clone_size: -; cdr3_nt: TGCGCCAGCAGTGAACGACAGTTAGGGGAAAAACTGTTTTTT; cdr3_aa: CASSERQLGEKLFF
v_call: TRBV30; j_call: TRBJ2-7; d_call: -; clone_size: -; cdr3_nt: TGTGCCTGGAGTCGCGGTGGGGTGACCTACGAGCAGTACTTC; cdr3_aa: CAWSRGGVTYEQYF
v_call: TRBV30; j_call: TRBJ2-1; d_call: TRBD2; clone_size: many; cdr3_nt: TGTGCCTGGAGCGGCCCCGGGACTAGAGGATATGAGCAGTTCTTC; cdr3_aa: CAWSGPGTRGYEQFF
v_call: TRBV6-4; j_call: TRBJ1-2; d_call: -; clone_size: few; cdr3_nt: TGTGCCAGCAGTGACTCCGACAGCGGTAATGGCTACACCTTC; cdr3_aa: CASSDSDSGNGYTF
v_call: TRBV7-4; j_call: TRBJ2-1; d_call: TRBD1; clone_size: many; cdr3_nt: TGTGCCAGCAGCCTTACCCGGGGACAGGGGAAACCCTACAATGAGCAGTTCTTC; cdr3_aa: CASSLTRGQGKPYNEQFF
v_call: TRBV10-1; j_call: TRBJ2-5; d_call: TRBD1; clone_size: -; cdr3_nt: TGCGCCAGCAGTGGGCCGACACGACAGGGGTTAGTGACCCAGTACTTC; cdr3_aa: CASSGPTRQGLVTQYF
v_call: TRBV24-1; j_call: TRBJ2-3; d_call: -; clone_size: many; cdr3_nt: TGTGCCACCAGTGATCCCACTAGGTCAGATACGCAGTATTTT; cdr3_aa: CATSDPTRSDTQYF